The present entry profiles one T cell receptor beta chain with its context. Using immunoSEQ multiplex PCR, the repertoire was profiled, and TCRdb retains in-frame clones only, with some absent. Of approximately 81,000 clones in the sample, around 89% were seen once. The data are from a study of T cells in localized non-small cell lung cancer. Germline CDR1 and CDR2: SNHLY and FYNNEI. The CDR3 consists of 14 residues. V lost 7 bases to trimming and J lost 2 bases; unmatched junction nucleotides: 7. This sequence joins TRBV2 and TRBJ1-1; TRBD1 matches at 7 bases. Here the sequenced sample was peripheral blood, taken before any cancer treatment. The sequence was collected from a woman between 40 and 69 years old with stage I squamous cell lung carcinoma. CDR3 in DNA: TGTGCCAGCACTCGACAGGGAATCAACACTGAAGCTTTCTTT. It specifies CASTRQGINTEAFF.